The 18 T cell receptor beta chains below were found in one sample sequenced in a study of cytomegalovirus exposure and HLA in healthy donors. The PCR ran on 60 Vbeta and 13 Jbeta primers. Produced via immunoSEQ multiplex PCR; TCRdb's table is partial and in-frame only. This table has around 150,000 clones, roughly nine tenths appearing once. Sequencing was performed on PBMCs. These TCRs come from a woman in her thirties in good health and CMV-seronegative.

The rearrangement joins TRBV7-2 to TRBJ1-1, with unresolved D. Germline assignment: CDR1 SGHTA and CDR2 FQGNSA. The CDR3 contains 13 residues. V was pared by 3 bases and J by 5 bases, with 10 bases between. The DNA of the CDR3 is TGTGCCAGCAGCTTGGATCGAGGGACTGAAGCTTTCTTT. Translating gives CASSLDRGTEAFF.

The rearrangement uses TRBV18 and TRBJ1-1, with D possibly being TRBD1 (6 bases). CDR1 is KGHSH, CDR2 LQKENI, per germline. Between the trimmed V and J ends, which lost 4 bases and 2 bases, there was a span of 17 bases. The CDR3 contains 16 residues. CDR3 protein: CASSRSAGAENTEAFF. In DNA, the CDR3 is TGTGCCAGCTCACGGTCGGCAGGGGCCGAAAACACTGAAGCTTTCTTT. Supplemented by reference TRBV18 and TRBJ1-1, the full variable domain reads NAGVMQNPRHLVRRRGQEARLRCSPMKGHSHVYWYRQLPEEGLKFMVYLQKENIIDESGMPKERFSAEFPKEGPSILRIQQVVRGDSAAYFCASSRSAGAENTEAFFGQGTRLTVV.

The chain combines TRBV2 with TRBJ1-5; a possible D gene is TRBD1 (5 bases). The CDR3 consists of 15 residues. Trimming left V 0 bases short and J 4 bases short, with 10 bases between. CDR1 is SNHLY and CDR2 is FYNNEI in the germline V gene. CDR3 coding DNA: TGTGCCAGCAGTGAAGCGAGAGACAGAAATCAGCCCCAGCATTTT. This sequence encodes CASSEARDRNQPQHF.

V is TRBV29-1 and J is TRBJ2-1, with TRBD2 matching over 14 bases. Germline V gene lookup returns CDR1 SQVTM and CDR2 ANQGSEA. The CDR3 spans 18 residues. The V gene end was trimmed by 6 bases and the J gene end by 3 bases; junction bases not matched to a gene: 13. In DNA, the CDR3 is TGCAGCGTCTCAGGACTAGCGGGAGGCGGGGCTGTCTACAATGAGCAGTTCTTC. It is translated as CSVSGLAGGGAVYNEQFF.

The V gene is TRBV27, the J gene TRBJ1-2; 8 bases agree with TRBD1. The CDR3 spans 15 residues. The junction had 6 bases not matched to a gene; V was cut back by 5 bases and J by 1 base. Germline assignment: CDR1 MNHEY and CDR2 SMNVEV (reference sequence). CDR3 nucleotides: TGTGCCAGCAGTCGGACAGGGATGAATAACTATGGCTACACCTTC. Translating gives CASSRTGMNNYGYTF.

V gene TRBV5-5 combines with J gene TRBJ2-5, with 7 bases that match TRBD2. CDR1 is SGHKS and CDR2 is YYEKEE in the germline V gene (reference sequence). The CDR3 has 15 amino acids. The V segment lost 6 bases and the J segment 5 bases; nucleotides outside the gene matches: 13. CDR3 loop: CASTVLGAGVETQYF. CDR3 nucleotide sequence: TGTGCCAGCACCGTCCTAGGGGCGGGAGTTGAGACCCAGTACTTC.

This rearrangement joins TRBV5-6 to TRBJ1-2, with a tentative D call TRBD1 (6 bases). There are 14 residues in the CDR3. Trimming removed 4 bases from V and 0 bases from J, with 10 bases in between. CDR1 and CDR2 (germline): SGHDT, YYEEEE. The CDR3: CASSLGHPNYGYTF. The CDR3 nucleotides are TGTGCCAGCAGCCTGGGACACCCTAACTATGGCTACACCTTC.

V is TRBV7-7 and J is TRBJ2-5, with 9 positions matching TRBD2. The ends lost 1 base at V and 4 bases at J; junction bases unmatched: 4. The CDR3 contains 15 residues. The germline CDR1 and CDR2 sequences are SSHAT and FNYEAQ (reference sequence). The CDR3 is CASSLVLLAGETQYF. The CDR3 DNA sequence: TGTGCCAGCAGCTTAGTTTTACTAGCGGGAGAGACCCAGTACTTC.

This chain uses TRBV5-1 with TRBJ2-5; TRBD2 matches at 7 bases. The junction had 8 bases not matched to a gene; V was cut back by 3 bases and J by 0 bases. The CDR3 totals 16 residues. Germline V CDR1 and CDR2: SGHRS, YFSETQ. CDR3 in amino acids: CASSSPGGPYQETQYF. The CDR3 DNA reads as TGCGCCAGCAGCTCCCCGGGGGGTCCGTACCAAGAGACCCAGTACTTC. Full variable domain (remainder filled in from reference TRBV5-1 and TRBJ2-5): KAGVTQTPRYLIKTRGQQVTLSCSPISGHRSVSWYQQTPGQGLQFLFEYFSETQRNKGNFPGRFSGRQFSNSRSEMNVSTLELGDSALYLCASSSPGGPYQETQYFGPGTRLLVL.

The CDR3 loop is CASSVTSGGTTDTQYF. The CDR3 nucleotides are TGCGCCAGCAGCGTGACTAGCGGGGGGACAACAGATACGCAGTATTTT. The chain uses TRBV5-1 and TRBJ2-3, with 13 nucleotides matching TRBD2. The trim removed 4 bases at V and 3 bases at J, leaving 5 bases unmatched. The germline V gene encodes CDR1 SGHRS and CDR2 YFSETQ. This CDR3 region has 16 residues.

V is TRBV4-3 and J is TRBJ2-3; 8 bases match TRBD2. CDR1 is LGHNA and CDR2 is YSLEER in the germline V gene. This CDR3 has 18 residues. Trimming at V came to 2 bases and at J to 1 base, leaving 11 bases not matched to a gene. The CDR3 protein is CASSQSGGGPGRTDTQYF. Written as DNA, the CDR3 is TGCGCCAGCAGCCAATCCGGGGGGGGGCCAGGGCGCACAGATACGCAGTATTTT.

The V call is TRBV28, the J call TRBJ1-2; the D gene is possibly TRBD1 (6 bases). Per germline, CDR1 MDHEN and CDR2 SYDVKM. The V gene lost 6 bases and the J gene lost 7 bases, with 15 bases spanning the gap. This CDR3 spans 13 amino acids. The chain's CDR3 is CASSRHRDPGYTF. DNA for the CDR3: TGTGCCAGCAGCCGCCACAGGGACCCTGGCTACACCTTC.

As concerns this clone: Mismatch with germline at one junction end may stem from a read error. V gene TRBV6-5 combines with J gene TRBJ1-2; TRBD1 might be the D (6 bases). Germline V gives CDR1 MNHEY, CDR2 SVGAGI. This CDR3 is 15 amino acids long. CDR3 loop: CASSPTIGQPYGYPF. CDR3 coding DNA: TGTGCCAGCAGCCCCACGATTGGACAGCCCTATGGCTACCCCTTC.

This chain links TRBV7-2 with TRBJ2-2, with D possibly TRBD2 on 6 matching bases. The CDR3 runs to 13 residues. V lost 6 bases and J 8 bases, leaving 13 bases between the germline ends. Looked up from germline, CDR1 is SGHTA and CDR2 is FQGNSA. The CDR3 reads CASRGGRAGELFF. DNA for the CDR3: TGTGCCAGCAGGGGAGGCCGAGCGGGGGAGCTGTTTTTT.

The CDR3 DNA follows: TGTGCCAGTAGTATGGGGGGAATGGGCGTAAATGAGCAGTTCTTC. Encoded protein: CASSMGGMGVNEQFF. The chain carries TRBV19 and TRBJ2-1; D possibly corresponds to TRBD2 (6 bases). Germline V gives CDR1 LNHDA, CDR2 SQIVND (reference sequence). CDR3 size: 15 residues. V was trimmed by 3 bases and J by 7 bases, leaving 16 bases between them.

A remark on this clone: Other DNA sequences in the sample encode the same CDR3. The chain combines TRBV28 with TRBJ2-7; perhaps TRBD2 as D (5 bases). CDR1 is MDHEN and CDR2 is SYDVKM in the germline V gene. The CDR3 covers 13 residues. V lost 3 bases and J 6 bases, leaving 12 bases between the germline ends. The CDR3 region is CASSFRVGGEQYF. For the CDR3, the DNA is TGTGCCAGCAGTTTTCGGGTAGGAGGCGAGCAGTACTTC. Combining the CDR3 with reference TRBV28 and TRBJ2-7 gives the whole variable domain DVKVTQSSRYLVKRTGEKVFLECVQDMDHENMFWYRQDPGLGLRLIYFSYDVKMKEKGDIPEGYSVSREKKERFSLILESASTNQTSMYLCASSFRVGGEQYFGPGTRLTVT.

DNA of the CDR3: TGTGCCAGCAGCGCGACTAGCGGGTTTCTCAATGAGCAGTTCTTC. This encodes CASSATSGFLNEQFF. This chain connects TRBV9 to TRBJ2-1; TRBD2 matches at 10 bases. This CDR3 has 15 residues. Germline V gene lookup returns CDR1 SGDLS and CDR2 YYNGEE. Germline trimming cut 3 bases from V and 6 bases from J; bases unmatched to any gene: 6. Full variable domain (rest looked up from reference TRBV9 and TRBJ2-1): DSGVTQTPKHLITATGQRVTLRCSPRSGDLSVYWYQQSLDQGLQFLIQYYNGEERAKGNILERFSAQQFPDLHSELNLSSLELGDSALYFCASSATSGFLNEQFFGPGTRLTVL.

This sequence joins TRBV6-4 and TRBJ2-3; 7 bases line up with TRBD1. Trimming cost V 6 bases and J 6 bases; bases outside gene matches: 12. This CDR3 is built from 15 residues. The V gene's germline CDR1 is MRHNA and CDR2 SNTAGT. Here the CDR3 reads CASSYGTKQGDTQYF. CDR3 coding DNA: TGTGCCAGCAGCTACGGGACCAAACAGGGGGATACGCAGTATTTT.